This T cell receptor beta chain came from a study of T cell repertoires in cytomegalovirus infection. Study in general: Alongside well-studied HLA-B-restricted CMV epitopes, recently identified HLA-C-restricted CMV epitopes were also used.

This clonotype was observed a few times. Antigen unknown. TCRdb reanalysed the reads using MiXCR and keeps one entry per CDR3 protein. The sample shows just under 500,000 distinct CDR3 sequences, 30% to 40% of them seen only once. This CDR3 region has 14 residues. Germline CDR1 and CDR2: MNHEY and SVGEGT. V was clipped by 5 bases and J by 2 bases, with 12 bases between them. This sample comprised cultured PBMCs, obtained from culture after CMV antigen stimulation. This receptor was obtained from a human donor in good health (CMV status not recorded). Some clones in this sample may be carry-over from other donors' samples. The chain recombines TRBV6-2 or TRBV6-3 with TRBJ1-2; tentative D call: TRBD1 (5 bases). For the CDR3, the DNA is TGTGCCAGCAGTCGCAATCGGGACAACTATGGCTACACCTTC. It codes for CASSRNRDNYGYTF.